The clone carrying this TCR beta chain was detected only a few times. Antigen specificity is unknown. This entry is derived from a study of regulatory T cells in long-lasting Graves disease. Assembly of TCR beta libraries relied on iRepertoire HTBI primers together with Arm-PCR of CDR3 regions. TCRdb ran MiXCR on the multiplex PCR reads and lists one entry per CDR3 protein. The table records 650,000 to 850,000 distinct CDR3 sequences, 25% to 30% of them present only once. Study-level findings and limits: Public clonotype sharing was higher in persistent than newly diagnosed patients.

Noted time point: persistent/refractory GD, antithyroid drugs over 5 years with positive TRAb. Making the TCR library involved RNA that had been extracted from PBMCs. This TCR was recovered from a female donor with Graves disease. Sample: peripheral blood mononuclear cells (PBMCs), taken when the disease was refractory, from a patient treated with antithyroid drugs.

The CDR3 DNA reads as TGTGCCAGCAGCGCCACAGGGAGTTGGTACGAGCAGTACTTC. This translates into CASSATGSWYEQYF. This rearrangement joins TRBV11-2 to TRBJ2-7; possibly TRBD1 for D (6 bases). Germline V gene lookup returns CDR1 SGHAT and CDR2 FQNNGV. This CDR3 comprises 14 residues. The V end lost 5 bases, the J end lost 4 bases, and 15 bases lay between the germline ends.